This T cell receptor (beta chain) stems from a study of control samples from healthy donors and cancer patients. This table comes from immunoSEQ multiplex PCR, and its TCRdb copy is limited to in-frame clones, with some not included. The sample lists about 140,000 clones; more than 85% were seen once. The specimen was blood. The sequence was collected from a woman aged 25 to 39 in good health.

The CDR3 sequence: CASSLAFPLDSGNTIYF. The CDR3 DNA follows: TGTGCCAGCAGCTTAGCATTCCCACTGGACTCTGGAAACACCATATATTTT. The chain joins TRBV11-2 to TRBJ1-3; D gene unclear. Germline lookup yields CDR1 SGHAT and CDR2 FQNNGV. The CDR3 runs to 17 residues. V was cut by 1 base and J by 0 bases, with 13 bases left in between. The whole variable domain, filled in from reference TRBV11-2 and TRBJ1-3, reads EAGVAQSPRYKIIEKRQSVAFWCNPISGHATLYWYQQILGQGPKLLIQFQNNGVVDDSQLPKDRFSAERLKGVDSTLKIQPAKLEDSAVYLCASSLAFPLDSGNTIYFGEGSWLTVV.